The 24 T cell receptor beta chains below all came from one sample that was sequenced in a study of cytomegalovirus exposure and HLA in healthy donors. PCR used 60 Vbeta primers and 13 Jbeta primers. The repertoire was sequenced with immunoSEQ multiplex PCR; TCRdb's copy has only in-frame clones and lacks some. The repertoire holds under 85,000 clones, almost 70% seen once, with less than 20% in the top ten. The sequenced material came from PBMCs. These receptors were collected from a man in his forties or fifties in good health and CMV-seropositive.

This clone was seen only once. V usage is TRBV7-9 and J usage is TRBJ1-2; TRBD1 matches at 8 bases. V dropped 2 bases and J dropped 6; count of bases not matched to a gene: 8. Germline values: CDR1 SEHNR, CDR2 FQNEAQ (reference sequence). The CDR3 is made up of 15 amino acids. CDR3 in DNA: TGTGCCAGCAGCTTACGAGGGACAGGAAATAATGGCTACACCTTC. Amino acid sequence: CASSLRGTGNNGYTF.

The rearrangement links TRBV30 to TRBJ1-2; the match to TRBD1 covers 9 bases. CDR1 is GTSNPN, CDR2 SVGIG, per germline (reference sequence). The trim removed 1 base at V and 14 bases at J, leaving 11 bases unmatched. This CDR3 has 13 residues. CDR3 residues: CAWSEGTGLGETF. DNA of the CDR3: TGTGCCTGGAGTGAAGGGACAGGGTTAGGCGAGACCTTC.

CDR3 loop: CASSIGSGAGYGYTF. Here the CDR3 DNA reads TGTGCCAGCAGCATCGGCTCTGGGGCCGGCTATGGCTACACCTTC. V and J are TRBV9 and TRBJ1-2; a possible D gene is TRBD1 (5 bases). Germline V gene lookup returns CDR1 SGDLS and CDR2 YYNGEE. The CDR3 sequence is 15 residues long. The germline V and J ends were trimmed by 4 bases and 4 bases, with 17 bases remaining between them.

This clone was seen a few times. The V call is TRBV27, the J call TRBJ1-2; TRBD1 matches 7 bases. The germline V gene has CDR1 MNHEY and CDR2 SMNVEV (reference sequence). V shed 1 base, J shed 5 bases, and the junction held 7 bases outside the gene matches. This CDR3 is built from 15 residues. CDR3 sequence: CASSLYRGGLYGYTF. As DNA, the CDR3 is TGTGCCAGCAGTTTATACAGGGGTGGGTTGTATGGCTACACCTTC.

This chain links TRBV12-5 with TRBJ2-5; possibly TRBD2 for D (5 bases). This CDR3 region has 16 residues. Germline lookup yields CDR1 LGHNT and CDR2 FRNRAP. The V end lost 2 bases, the J end lost 5 bases, and 18 bases lay between the germline ends. CDR3 protein: CASGLIFTTRGETQYF. In nucleotides, the CDR3 is TGTGCTAGTGGTTTGATCTTCACCACTAGAGGGGAGACCCAGTACTTC.

This clone was seen a handful of times. The V call is TRBV5-1, the J call TRBJ1-1, with unresolved D. Looked up from germline, CDR1 is SGHRS and CDR2 is YFSETQ. Deletions cut 0 bases from V and 3 bases from J, with 6 bases between. This CDR3 contains 13 residues. The CDR3 is CASSLVADTEAFF. The CDR3 coding sequence is TGCGCCAGCAGCTTGGTGGCAGACACTGAAGCTTTCTTT.

This chain joins TRBV5-1 and TRBJ2-3; 8 bases are a match to TRBD2. Germline V gene sequence: CDR1 SGHRS, CDR2 YFSETQ. The CDR3 is 15 amino acids. V was pared by 2 bases and J by 2 bases, with 4 bases of the junction left unmatched. The CDR3 spells CASSLYGRATDTQYF. The CDR3 DNA is TGCGCCAGCAGCTTATACGGGAGGGCCACAGATACGCAGTATTTT.

V is TRBV15 and J is TRBJ1-6; D might be TRBD1 (6 bases). The CDR3 runs to 13 residues. Germline-derived CDR1 and CDR2 are LNHNV and YYDKDF (reference sequence). Between the trimmed V and J ends, which lost 3 bases and 7 bases, there was a span of 7 bases. The CDR3 loop is CATSRDSNSPLHF. CDR3 in DNA: TGTGCCACCAGCAGGGACAGCAATTCACCCCTCCACTTT.

Only a few counts were recorded for this clone. The chain combines TRBV4-3 with TRBJ1-3; no clear D gene. The germline CDR1 and CDR2 sequences are LGHNA and YSLEER. The length of the CDR3 is 16 residues. Trimming cost V 0 bases and J 0 bases, with 9 bases left between them. The chain's CDR3 is CASSQDSGNSGNTIYF. CDR3 DNA: TGCGCCAGCAGCCAAGATTCGGGAAACTCTGGAAACACCATATATTTT.

The chain employs TRBV19 and TRBJ1-2; 8 bases match TRBD1. The germline gives CDR1 LNHDA, CDR2 SQIVND (reference sequence). With 1 base clipped from V and 6 bases from J, the junction kept 4 bases outside the gene matches. There are 14 residues in the CDR3. CDR3 DNA sequence: TGTGCCAGTAGTATAGGGACAGGGCGGGATGGCTACACCTTC. This sequence encodes CASSIGTGRDGYTF.

This chain joins TRBV5-4 and TRBJ2-3; weak D call: TRBD1 (6 bases). Germline V gives CDR1 SGHNT, CDR2 YYREEE (reference sequence). V gave up 1 base and J gave up 6 bases, with 15 bases separating them. The CDR3 is 15 residues long. CDR3 loop: CASSLKQGPSDTQYF. The DNA for the CDR3 is TGTGCCAGCAGCTTGAAACAGGGTCCTTCTGATACGCAGTATTTT.

This clone was seen at least ten times. This chain joins TRBV4-2 and TRBJ1-2; D remains ambiguous. With 0 bases removed from V and 8 bases from J, the gap between germline ends came to 7 bases. The CDR3 contains 12 residues. Per germline, CDR1 LGHNA and CDR2 YNFKEQ. CDR3 nucleotides: TGTGCCAGCAGCCAAGAAATCTTCGGCTACACCTTC. Translating gives CASSQEIFGYTF.

This chain uses TRBV7-9 with TRBJ2-7, with 7 bases lining up with TRBD1. The CDR3 extends over 15 amino acids. Trimming at V came to 0 bases and at J to 2 bases, leaving 4 bases not matched to a gene. Germline V gives CDR1 SEHNR, CDR2 FQNEAQ (reference sequence). The CDR3 spells CASSLAGTAPYEQYF. The CDR3 DNA sequence: TGTGCCAGCAGCTTAGCGGGGACAGCGCCCTACGAGCAGTACTTC.

This clone was picked up one time. This chain uses TRBV19 with TRBJ1-6; no clear D gene. Germline CDR1 LNHDA, CDR2 SQIVND (reference sequence). V was cut by 7 bases and J by 7 bases, with 11 bases left in between. The CDR3 consists of 13 residues. CDR3 sequence (DNA): TGTGCCAGTACTGCGGGGTCGAATTCACCCCTCCACTTT. This sequence encodes CASTAGSNSPLHF.

This rearrangement joins TRBV4-1 to TRBJ1-3; 7 bases match TRBD1. Germline V lookup: CDR1 MGHRA, CDR2 YSYEKL. Trimming took 4 bases from V and 4 from J; bases not matched to a gene: 13. This CDR3 contains 17 residues. DNA for the CDR3: TGCGCCAGCAGCCCCCGGGGACAGTCGATAACCGGAAACACCATATATTTT. Amino acid sequence: CASSPRGQSITGNTIYF.

In DNA, the CDR3 is TGTGCCAGCAGCCTATTGGATAGCGGGGTAGATACGCAGTATTTT. As protein: CASSLLDSGVDTQYF. The chain combines TRBV7-2 with TRBJ2-3, with 8 bases lining up with TRBD2. CDR3 length equals 15 residues. V lost 5 bases to trimming and J lost 5 bases; unmatched junction nucleotides: 9. CDR1 is SGHTA, CDR2 FQGNSA, per germline. The full variable domain, with the rest looked up from reference TRBV7-2 and TRBJ2-3, is GAGVSQSPSNKVTEKGKDVELRCDPISGHTALYWYRQSLGQGLEFLIYFQGNSAPDKSGLPSDRFSAERTGGSVSTLTIQRTQQEDSAVYLCASSLLDSGVDTQYFGPGTRLTVL.

This chain connects TRBV6-1 to TRBJ2-3; TRBD1 matches at 9 bases. The V and J ends lost 7 bases and 2 bases, in that order; junction bases with no gene match: 7. The CDR3 loop spans 15 amino acids. Germline CDR1 reads MNHNS; CDR2 reads SASEGT. CDR3 DNA sequence: TGTGCCAGCAATTCCGGGACAGGGCTCACAGATACGCAGTATTTT. Translated: CASNSGTGLTDTQYF.

This clone came up once. This chain joins TRBV6-6 and TRBJ2-5, with 7 nucleotides matching TRBD1. The junction had 14 bases not matched to a gene; V was cut back by 7 bases and J by 3 bases. Germline V gene sequence: CDR1 MNHNY, CDR2 SVGAGI (reference sequence). CDR3 size: 16 residues. The CDR3 loop reads CASIPRDRQPKETQYF. In nucleotides, the CDR3 is TGTGCCAGCATTCCCCGGGACAGACAACCCAAAGAGACCCAGTACTTC.

V and J are TRBV5-5 and TRBJ2-1; TRBD2 might be the D (5 bases). Per the germline V gene, CDR1 is SGHKS and CDR2 is YYEKEE (reference sequence). V was shortened by 0 bases and J by 10 bases, with 20 bases between the two germline ends. CDR3 size: 16 residues. The CDR3 sequence: CASSLEAPYFGMEQFF. The DNA for the CDR3 is TGTGCCAGCAGCTTGGAAGCACCCTATTTCGGGATGGAGCAGTTCTTC.

This chain uses TRBV5-1 with TRBJ2-7; TRBD1 aligns across 7 bases. CDR3 length equals 14 residues. Per germline, CDR1 SGHRS and CDR2 YFSETQ. J lost 5 bases, V lost 2 bases, and 7 bases had no gene match. This CDR3 is CASSFSGGLNEQYF. CDR3 DNA: TGCGCCAGCAGCTTTTCAGGGGGATTAAACGAGCAGTACTTC.

CDR3 coding DNA: TGCGCCAGCAGCGTGGGACAGGGGGCAGATACGCAGTATTTT. Translating it yields CASSVGQGADTQYF. The V gene is TRBV5-1, the J gene TRBJ2-3; TRBD1 aligns across 11 bases. Per the germline V gene, CDR1 is SGHRS and CDR2 is YFSETQ. V was pared by 4 bases and J by 4 bases, with 2 bases of the junction left unmatched. This CDR3 is 14 amino acids long.

Details on this clone: This sample includes further DNA sequences coding for the same CDR3. V and J are TRBV9 and TRBJ2-5; D might be TRBD1 (6 bases). The V gene lost 7 bases and the J gene lost 4 bases, with 8 bases spanning the gap. Germline values: CDR1 SGDLS, CDR2 YYNGEE. The CDR3 covers 11 residues. The CDR3 is CASSRGETQYF. CDR3 bases: TGTGCCAGCTCCAGGGGAGAGACCCAGTACTTC. The entire variable domain, with the rest obtained from reference TRBV9 and TRBJ2-5, is as follows: DSGVTQTPKHLITATGQRVTLRCSPRSGDLSVYWYQQSLDQGLQFLIQYYNGEERAKGNILERFSAQQFPDLHSELNLSSLELGDSALYFCASSRGETQYFGPGTRLLVL.

This clone was counted a single time. The chain joins TRBV7-3 to TRBJ2-1, with 11 nucleotides matching TRBD2. This CDR3 region has 15 residues. The germline V gene encodes CDR1 SGHTA and CDR2 FQGTGA. The J segment lost 7 bases and the V segment lost 3 bases, leaving 5 bases of the junction unmatched. The CDR3 sequence: CASSFSGRAGNEQFF. CDR3 nucleotides: TGTGCCAGCAGCTTTAGCGGGAGGGCCGGGAATGAGCAGTTCTTC.

This chain joins TRBV28 and TRBJ2-7; 7 nucleotides agree with TRBD2. Germline-derived CDR1 and CDR2 are MDHEN and SYDVKM. The length of the CDR3 is 12 residues. Trimming at V came to 10 bases and at J to 4 bases, leaving 7 bases not matched to a gene. The CDR3 sequence: CATHSGRYEQYF. The DNA for the CDR3 is TGTGCCACCCATAGCGGGCGGTACGAGCAGTACTTC.